This T cell receptor beta chain comes out of a study of HIV-infected patients and healthy controls. This clonotype occurred many times. Germline lookup yields CDR1 LNHDA and CDR2 SQIVND (reference sequence). The CDR3 covers 19 residues. The V segment lost 1 base and the J segment 0 bases; nucleotides outside the gene matches: 10. TCRdb re-called the 5' RACE reads with MiXCR, one entry per CDR3 protein. Here the sample spans some 67,000 distinct CDR3 sequences, about 17% being singletons. The chain joins TRBV19 to TRBJ1-3, with 9 bases identical to TRBD1. This sequence originates from a human donor in good health. The specimen sequenced was CD4+ T cells from blood. CDR3 loop: CASSIAIRTGDLSGNTIYF. CDR3 nucleotides: TGTGCCAGTAGTATAGCCATCCGGACAGGGGACCTCTCTGGAAACACCATATATTTT.